One T cell receptor (beta chain) is described in this entry. This entry is derived from a study of cytomegalovirus exposure and HLA in healthy donors. The CDR3 sequence is 16 residues long. Deletions cut 3 bases from V and 4 bases from J, with 18 bases between. Germline-derived CDR1 and CDR2 are KGHSH and LQKENI. The PCR employed 60 Vbeta primers together with 13 Jbeta primers. TCRdb keeps only in-frame clones here, not all; method: immunoSEQ multiplex PCR. This repertoire shows 150,000 to 180,000 clones, more than 70% found once; its top ten account for 5.5% to 6.5%. The chain carries TRBV18 and TRBJ2-5, with no clear D. The sequence came from a woman in her thirties or forties in good health and CMV-seropositive. Sequenced: PBMCs. The CDR3 DNA is TGTGCCAGCTCACCTTTCATAGCTGGCACCGTAGAGACCCAGTACTTC. It translates to CASSPFIAGTVETQYF.